These 18 T cell receptor beta chains were sequenced from one sample in a study of cytomegalovirus exposure and HLA in healthy donors. The method was immunoSEQ multiplex PCR; TCRdb's version includes in-frame clones alone and lacks a portion of them. Among tens of thousands of clones listed, around 90% were seen once. Source material: PBMCs. These receptor sequences come from a woman aged 18-30 years in good health and CMV-seropositive.

V usage is TRBV19 and J usage is TRBJ1-2; the D gene is possibly TRBD1 (6 bases). V was clipped by 6 bases and J by 8 bases, with 22 bases between them. CDR1 is LNHDA and CDR2 is SQIVND in the germline V gene (reference sequence). The CDR3 extends over 15 amino acids. The CDR3 reads CASSESVTGLYGYTF. CDR3 in DNA: TGTGCCAGTAGCGAAAGCGTTACAGGGCTATACGGCTACACCTTC.

V gene TRBV28 combines with J gene TRBJ1-5, with TRBD1 matching over 7 bases. The CDR3 has 14 residues. Germline CDR1 MDHEN, CDR2 SYDVKM. Trimming at V came to 4 bases and at J to 6 bases, leaving 6 bases not matched to a gene. The CDR3 is CASSSQGRGQPQHF. The CDR3 DNA sequence: TGTGCCAGCAGTTCACAGGGGAGAGGTCAGCCCCAGCATTTT.

The chain recombines TRBV4-1 with TRBJ1-4, with 12 bases fitting TRBD1. The CDR3 spans 16 residues. Unmatched junction bases numbered 7, after V lost 1 base and J lost 10 bases. CDR1 is MGHRA, CDR2 YSYEKL, per germline. CDR3 DNA sequence: TGCGCCAGCAGCCAAGTTCTGGGACAGGGGGCGGGAAAACTGTTTTTT. Translation gives CASSQVLGQGAGKLFF.

The gene calls are TRBV4-1 and TRBJ1-2, with D tentatively TRBD1 (5 bases). Trimming shortened V by 2 bases and J by 6 bases, and 19 bases separated the two germline ends. Germline CDR1 MGHRA, CDR2 YSYEKL. The CDR3 covers 16 residues. CDR3: CASSQYTEGSGNGYTF. The DNA for the CDR3 is TGCGCCAGCAGCCAATATACGGAGGGGTCAGGGAATGGCTACACCTTC.

The chain is built from TRBV19 and TRBJ2-1, with 7 bases lining up with TRBD2. CDR1 is LNHDA, CDR2 SQIVND, per germline (reference sequence). The CDR3 is 13 amino acids. With V trimmed by 5 bases and J by 8 bases, 6 bases remained unmatched. CDR3 nucleotide sequence: TGTGCCAGTAGTTTGTCGGGAGGTGATGAGCAGTTCTTC. Translating it yields CASSLSGGDEQFF.

The chain joins TRBV7-2 to TRBJ1-2; D remains ambiguous. V shed 5 bases and J shed 2 bases, with 9 bases lying between them. The germline V gene has CDR1 SGHTA and CDR2 FQGNSA. The CDR3 consists of 13 residues. The CDR3: CASSPTKNYGYTF. For the CDR3, the DNA is TGTGCCAGCAGCCCTACTAAAAACTATGGCTACACCTTC.

The rearrangement uses TRBV6-1 and TRBJ2-5; 7 bases align to TRBD1. This CDR3 contains 15 residues. CDR1 MNHNS and CDR2 SASEGT come from the germline V gene. Trimming cost V 2 bases and J 5 bases; bases outside gene matches: 8. This CDR3 reads CASSEFSGGQETQYF. The DNA for the CDR3 is TGTGCCAGCAGTGAATTCTCAGGGGGTCAGGAGACCCAGTACTTC.

This chain joins TRBV11-2 and TRBJ2-3; 7 bases map to TRBD2. This CDR3 has 15 amino acids. V lost 4 bases to trimming and J lost 2 bases; unmatched junction nucleotides: 6. The V gene's germline CDR1 is SGHAT and CDR2 FQNNGV. CDR3 in amino acids: CASSSSGINTDTQYF. The CDR3 DNA follows: TGTGCCAGCAGCTCAAGCGGGATTAACACAGATACGCAGTATTTT.

The genes are TRBV6-1 and TRBJ1-5; 12 bases line up with TRBD1. Germline lookup yields CDR1 MNHNS and CDR2 SASEGT. Trimming cost V 4 bases and J 0 bases; bases outside gene matches: 4. This CDR3 comprises 17 residues. CDR3 DNA: TGTGCCAGCAGTGCCGGGACAGGGGGCTATAGCAATCAGCCCCAGCATTTT. This gives the protein CASSAGTGGYSNQPQHF.

V is TRBV19 and J is TRBJ2-7, with TRBD2 matching 9 bases. V shed 3 bases, J shed 0 bases, and the junction held 6 bases outside the gene matches. This CDR3 has 16 amino acids. Germline values: CDR1 LNHDA, CDR2 SQIVND (reference sequence). The CDR3 here is CASSISVSGSSYEQYF. Here the CDR3 DNA reads TGTGCCAGTAGTATTTCGGTTAGCGGGAGCTCCTACGAGCAGTACTTC. The full variable domain, rest sourced from reference TRBV19 and TRBJ2-7, is DGGITQSPKYLFRKEGQNVTLSCEQNLNHDAMYWYRQDPGQGLRLIYYSQIVNDFQKGDIAEGYSVSREKKESFPLTVTSAQKNPTAFYLCASSISVSGSSYEQYFGPGTRLTVT.

This chain connects TRBV19 to TRBJ1-4; D uncertain. Trimming pared 3 bases from V and 2 bases from J, leaving 7 bases between. The CDR3 runs 14 residues. CDR1 is LNHDA and CDR2 is SQIVND in the germline V gene (reference sequence). The CDR3 DNA reads TGTGCCAGTAGTATCCCTTCTACTAATGAAAAACTGTTTTTT. Its translation is CASSIPSTNEKLFF.

The chain is built from TRBV11-2 and TRBJ1-2, with TRBD1 matching over 7 bases. This CDR3 has 18 residues. Trimming removed 1 base from V and 5 bases from J; junction bases left unmatched: 16. In germline, CDR1 is SGHAT, CDR2 FQNNGV. CDR3 in amino acids: CASSLGERGRSYKYGYTF. CDR3 bases: TGTGCCAGCAGCTTAGGGGAAAGGGGGCGTAGCTATAAATATGGCTACACCTTC. Together with reference TRBV11-2 and TRBJ1-2, the CDR3 gives the full variable domain: EAGVAQSPRYKIIEKRQSVAFWCNPISGHATLYWYQQILGQGPKLLIQFQNNGVVDDSQLPKDRFSAERLKGVDSTLKIQPAKLEDSAVYLCASSLGERGRSYKYGYTFGSGTRLTVV.

V usage is TRBV5-4 and J usage is TRBJ1-2, with 11 nucleotides matching TRBD1. The CDR3 contains 17 residues. With 4 bases clipped from V and 5 bases from J, the junction kept 13 bases outside the gene matches. Germline V gene lookup returns CDR1 SGHNT and CDR2 YYREEE (reference sequence). In DNA, the CDR3 is TGTGCCAGCAGCCCGGGAAGGACAGGGGGCGCTGAGTATGGCTACACCTTC. It yields the protein CASSPGRTGGAEYGYTF. The complete variable domain, with remaining parts taken from reference TRBV5-4 and TRBJ1-2, reads ETGVTQSPTHLIKTRGQQVTLRCSSQSGHNTVSWYQQALGQGPQFIFQYYREEENGRGNFPPRFSGLQFPNYSSELNVNALELDDSALYLCASSPGRTGGAEYGYTFGSGTRLTVV.

This clone was seen a few times. The chain links TRBV14 to TRBJ2-7, with 9 bases identical to TRBD2. CDR3 size: 15 residues. Germline CDR1 reads SGHDN; CDR2 reads FVKESK. V gave up 4 bases and J gave up 3 bases; unmatched junction bases: 7. The CDR3 spells CASSRVTSGLYEQYF. The CDR3 nucleotides read TGTGCCAGCAGCCGGGTGACTAGCGGACTCTACGAGCAGTACTTC.

The V gene is TRBV6-6, the J gene TRBJ2-5; D possibly corresponds to TRBD2 (5 bases). Germline V gives CDR1 MNHNY, CDR2 SVGAGI (reference sequence). The CDR3 loop spans 15 amino acids. The germline V and J ends were trimmed by 0 bases and 5 bases, with 13 bases remaining between them. CDR3 sequence reads: CASSYSIGRGETQYF. CDR3 nucleotides: TGTGCCAGCAGTTACTCTATAGGGCGCGGGGAGACCCAGTACTTC.

This clone was recorded many times. This chain uses TRBV6-1 with TRBJ2-7; tentatively, D is TRBD2 (6 bases). Germline CDR1 is MNHNS and CDR2 is SASEGT. V lost 11 bases to trimming and J lost 2 bases, with 16 bases between them. The CDR3 extends over 13 amino acids. CDR3 loop: CAARDSEPYEQYF. The CDR3, as DNA: TGTGCCGCCCGGGACTCAGAGCCCTACGAGCAGTACTTC.

A note on this clone: The same CDR3 can be traced to other DNA sequences in this sample. V usage is TRBV6-5 and J usage is TRBJ1-6; perhaps TRBD1 as D (5 bases). This CDR3 has 15 amino acids. The germline V gene has CDR1 MNHEY and CDR2 SVGAGI. The V gene lost 6 bases and the J gene lost 8 bases, with 17 bases spanning the gap. CDR3: CASSSGVSRDSPLHF. Here the CDR3 DNA reads TGTGCCAGCAGCTCGGGGGTGTCTCGAGATTCACCCCTCCACTTT.

The rearrangement links TRBV27 to TRBJ2-3; 8 nucleotides align to TRBD2. V gave up 5 bases and J gave up 3 bases; unmatched junction bases: 13. Germline CDR1 is MNHEY and CDR2 is SMNVEV (reference sequence). CDR3 length: 17 amino acids. The CDR3 protein is CASSTHAGGNQTDTQYF. CDR3 coding DNA: TGTGCCAGCAGTACCCACGCGGGGGGTAATCAGACAGATACGCAGTATTTT.